Given below is one T cell receptor beta chain in context. As processed by the authors: Reference gene primer amplification in the assay estimated nucleated cell counts. Some clones are missing from TCRdb's copy, which holds only in-frame ones; the method was immunoSEQ multiplex PCR. V and J calls and clone size are copied from that table; D and trimming were computed from the DNA. Counted here are 200,000 or so clones, roughly 80% occurring once; the ten biggest clones make up 4.5% to 5.5%. The CDR3 loop spans 14 amino acids. Per germline, CDR1 SNHLY and CDR2 FYNNEI. V dropped 7 bases and J dropped 4; count of bases not matched to a gene: 10. This sample stems from a study of blood T cell repertoires in COVID-19. Study information: The cDNA or gDNA used as material had been derived from T cells, B-cell-depleted T cells, or PBMCs.

This TCR came from a woman in her thirties with acute or convalescent COVID-19. The chain recombines TRBV2 with TRBJ2-7; 7 bases line up with TRBD1. Sequencing input: peripheral blood. As DNA, the CDR3 is TGTGCCAGCACATCACGGGACAGATCGTACGAGCAGTACTTC. Encoded protein: CASTSRDRSYEQYF.